This T cell receptor beta chain was captured in a study of blood T cell repertoires in COVID-19. In germline, CDR1 is GTSNPN, CDR2 SVGIG (reference sequence). This CDR3 contains 13 residues. The V and J ends lost 5 bases and 3 bases respectively, with 14 bases between them. Authors' processing steps: Reference gene primer amplification yielded estimated nucleated cell counts. Only in-frame clones appear in the TCRdb table, and some are missing; sequencing was by immunoSEQ multiplex PCR. D and trimming come from the DNA, and the V and J calls and clone size come from that table. The repertoire holds over 150,000 clones, with roughly 73% as singletons.

The receptor comes from an older man with acute or convalescent COVID-19. What was sequenced was peripheral blood. The chain couples TRBV30 to TRBJ2-7, with a tentative D call TRBD1 (6 bases). The CDR3 spells CAWHGQHNYEQYF. CDR3 bases: TGTGCCTGGCATGGACAGCACAACTACGAGCAGTACTTC.